This T cell receptor beta chain was recorded in a study of blood T cells in healthy people across ages. Study findings and constraints: Correlation between TCR beta diversity and naive T cell percentage was strong. Expanded clonotype changes were possibly confounded by unknown donor CMV status. Older individuals had lower TCR beta diversity per million T cells (the decline was roughly linear).

Germline values: CDR1 SGHRS, CDR2 YFSETQ. Trimming took off 0 bases at V and 4 bases at J, with 11 bases between the two ends. CDR3 size: 15 residues. The second PCR ran about 6 to 11 cycles with a sample-barcoded 5' primer and J-beta primers. Every molecule of cDNA carried a tag from a template-switch adaptor with 12 random nucleotides. TCRdb analysed the 5' RACE reads with MiXCR anew, one entry per CDR3 protein. The sample holds some 1.6 million distinct CDR3 sequences, about 35% seen once. A word on this clonotype: Its antigen is currently unknown.

The sequenced sample was blood. V usage is TRBV5-1 and J usage is TRBJ2-1; tentative D call: TRBD2 (5 bases). This receptor was identified in a woman aged 25-40 years in good health. CDR3 in DNA: TGCGCCAGCAGCTTGGCGCGGGCCCAATACAATGAGCAGTTCTTC. Translation gives CASSLARAQYNEQFF.